This T cell receptor (beta chain) was documented in a study of long-term antiretroviral therapy in people with HIV. Whole-study results and caveats: HIV repertoire CDR3 lengths ranged less widely than those of controls. Increased diversity was seen after ART, yet it remained lower than in transplant donor controls.

Sequencing relied on immunoSEQ assay v3.0, run at survey level. Data came from immunoSEQ multiplex PCR; TCRdb stores just in-frame clones and leaves some out. This table holds about 36,000 clones, about 80% found once. Samples held roughly 0.95-11 million cryopreserved PBMC, and DNA extraction followed. Notes on this clone: Its matching antigen is unknown.

Germline assignment: CDR1 MDHEN and CDR2 SYDVKM. The V segment lost 5 bases and the J segment 5 bases; nucleotides outside the gene matches: 7. The CDR3 spans 17 residues. Sample: unsorted PBMCs, taken 3.4 years after starting antiretroviral therapy. V gene TRBV28 combines with J gene TRBJ2-2; TRBD2 agrees at 14 bases. The receptor was derived from a man aged 25 to 40 with HIV. CDR3 sequence reads: CASSRGLAGVSTGELFF. CDR3 DNA: TGTGCCAGCAGTCGGGGACTAGCGGGAGTTAGTACCGGGGAGCTGTTTTTT.